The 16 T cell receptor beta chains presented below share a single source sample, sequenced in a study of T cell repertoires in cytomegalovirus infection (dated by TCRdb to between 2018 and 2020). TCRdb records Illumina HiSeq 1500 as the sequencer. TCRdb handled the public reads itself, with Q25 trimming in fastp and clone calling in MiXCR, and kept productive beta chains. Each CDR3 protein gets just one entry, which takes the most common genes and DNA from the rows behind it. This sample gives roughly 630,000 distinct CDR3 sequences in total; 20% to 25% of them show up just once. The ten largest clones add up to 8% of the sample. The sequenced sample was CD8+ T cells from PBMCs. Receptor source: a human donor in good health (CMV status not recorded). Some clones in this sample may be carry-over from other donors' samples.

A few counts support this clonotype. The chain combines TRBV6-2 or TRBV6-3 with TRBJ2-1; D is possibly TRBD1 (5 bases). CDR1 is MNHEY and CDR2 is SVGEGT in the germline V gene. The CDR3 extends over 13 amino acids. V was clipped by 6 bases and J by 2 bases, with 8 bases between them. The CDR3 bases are TGTGCCAGCAGGGACAAGGCCTACAATGAGCAGTTCTTC. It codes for CASRDKAYNEQFF.

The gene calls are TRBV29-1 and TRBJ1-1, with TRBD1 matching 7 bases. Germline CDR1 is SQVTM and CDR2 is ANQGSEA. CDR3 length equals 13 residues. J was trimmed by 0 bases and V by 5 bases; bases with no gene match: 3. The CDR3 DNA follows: TGCAGCGTTCAAAGGGGGCTGAACACTGAAGCTTTCTTT. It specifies CSVQRGLNTEAFF.

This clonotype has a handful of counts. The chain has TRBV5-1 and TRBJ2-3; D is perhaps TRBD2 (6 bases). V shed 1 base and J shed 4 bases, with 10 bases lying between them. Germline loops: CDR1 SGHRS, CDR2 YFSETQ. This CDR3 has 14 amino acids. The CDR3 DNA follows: TGCGCCAGCAGCTTGCGCGGGGTTGCAGATACGCAGTATTTT. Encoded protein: CASSLRGVADTQYF.

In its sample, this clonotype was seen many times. Here the CDR3 reads CASSLPGHTEAFF. The CDR3 region has the DNA TGTGCCAGCAGCTTACCAGGTCACACTGAAGCTTTCTTT. The rearrangement joins TRBV7-9 to TRBJ1-1; the D is unclear. Trimming pared 2 bases from V and 3 bases from J, leaving 7 bases between. CDR1 and CDR2 (germline): SEHNR, FQNEAQ (reference sequence). The CDR3 is 13 amino acids.

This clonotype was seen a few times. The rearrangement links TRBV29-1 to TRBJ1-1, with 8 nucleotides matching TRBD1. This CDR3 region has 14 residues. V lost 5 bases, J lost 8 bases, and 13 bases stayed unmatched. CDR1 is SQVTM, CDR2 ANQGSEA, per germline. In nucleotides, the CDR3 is TGCAGCGTTCTACCATGGACAGGGAAGGCCGAAGCTTTCTTT. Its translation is CSVLPWTGKAEAFF.

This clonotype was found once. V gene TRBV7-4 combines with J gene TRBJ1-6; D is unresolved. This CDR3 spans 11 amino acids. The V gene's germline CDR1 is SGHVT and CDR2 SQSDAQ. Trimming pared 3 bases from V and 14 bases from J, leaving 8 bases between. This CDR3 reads CASSFLGTLHF. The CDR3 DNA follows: TGTGCCAGCAGCTTTCTCGGCACCCTCCACTTT.

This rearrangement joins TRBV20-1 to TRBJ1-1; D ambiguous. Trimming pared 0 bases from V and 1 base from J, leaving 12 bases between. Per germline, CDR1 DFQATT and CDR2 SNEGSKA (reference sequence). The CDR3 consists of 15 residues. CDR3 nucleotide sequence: TGCAGTGCTAGAGATCCCCAGCAAAGGAACACTGAAGCTTTCTTT. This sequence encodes CSARDPQQRNTEAFF.

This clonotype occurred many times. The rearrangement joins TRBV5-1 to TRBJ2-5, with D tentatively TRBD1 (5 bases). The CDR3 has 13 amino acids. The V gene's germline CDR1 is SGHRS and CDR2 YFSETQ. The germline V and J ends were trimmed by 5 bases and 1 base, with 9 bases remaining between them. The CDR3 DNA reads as TGCGCCAGCAGTCACGACAGCCAAGAGACCCAGTACTTC. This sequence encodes CASSHDSQETQYF.

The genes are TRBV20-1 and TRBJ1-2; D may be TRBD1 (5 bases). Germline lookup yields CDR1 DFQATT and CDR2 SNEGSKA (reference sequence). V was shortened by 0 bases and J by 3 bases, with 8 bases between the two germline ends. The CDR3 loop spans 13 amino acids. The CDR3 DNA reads TGCAGTGCTAGAGATCGGGACTACTATGGCTACACCTTC. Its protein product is CSARDRDYYGYTF.

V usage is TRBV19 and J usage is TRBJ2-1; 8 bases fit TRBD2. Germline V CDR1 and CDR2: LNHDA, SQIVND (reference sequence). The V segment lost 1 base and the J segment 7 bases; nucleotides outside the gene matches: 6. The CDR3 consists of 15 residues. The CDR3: CASSIGSGGRNEQFF. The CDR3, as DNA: TGTGCCAGTAGTATAGGGAGCGGGGGCAGGAATGAGCAGTTCTTC.

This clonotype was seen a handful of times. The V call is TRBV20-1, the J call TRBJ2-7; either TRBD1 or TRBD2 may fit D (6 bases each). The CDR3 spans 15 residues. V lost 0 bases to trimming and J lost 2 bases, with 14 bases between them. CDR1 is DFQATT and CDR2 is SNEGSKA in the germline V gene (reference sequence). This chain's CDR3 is CSARDLQGGTYEQYF. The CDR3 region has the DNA TGCAGTGCTAGAGATCTACAGGGCGGGACCTACGAGCAGTACTTC.

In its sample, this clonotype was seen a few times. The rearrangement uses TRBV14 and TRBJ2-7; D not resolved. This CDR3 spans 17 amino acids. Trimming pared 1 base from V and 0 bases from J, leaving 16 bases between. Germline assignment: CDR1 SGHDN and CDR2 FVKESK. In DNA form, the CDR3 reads TGTGCCAGCAGCCAAGGAATATCCAGCCTAACCTCCTACGAGCAGTACTTC. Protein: CASSQGISSLTSYEQYF.

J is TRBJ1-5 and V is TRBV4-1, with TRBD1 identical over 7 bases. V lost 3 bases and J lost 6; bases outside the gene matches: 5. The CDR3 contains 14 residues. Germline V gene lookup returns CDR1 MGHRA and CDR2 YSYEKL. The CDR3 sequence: CASSHLQGLQPQHF. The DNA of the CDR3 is TGCGCCAGCAGCCACCTACAGGGGCTTCAGCCCCAGCATTTT.

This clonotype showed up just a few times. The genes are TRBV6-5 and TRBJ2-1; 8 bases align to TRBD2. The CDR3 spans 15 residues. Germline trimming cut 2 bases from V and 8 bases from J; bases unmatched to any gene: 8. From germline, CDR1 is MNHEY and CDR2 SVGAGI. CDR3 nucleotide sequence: TGTGCCAGCAGTTACCTGACGGGGGGGCAGGATGAGCAGTTCTTC. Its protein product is CASSYLTGGQDEQFF.

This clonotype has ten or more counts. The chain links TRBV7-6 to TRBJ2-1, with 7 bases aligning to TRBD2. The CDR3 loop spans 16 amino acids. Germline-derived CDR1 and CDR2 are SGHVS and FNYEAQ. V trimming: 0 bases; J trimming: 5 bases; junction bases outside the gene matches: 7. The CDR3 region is CASSLALKRGDNEQFF. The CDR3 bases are TGTGCCAGCAGCTTAGCGCTAAAGCGGGGTGACAATGAGCAGTTCTTC.

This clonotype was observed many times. The CDR3 nucleotides read TGCGCCAGCAGCAAAGGGGACAGAGAATATCTAGCCAAAAACATTCAGTACTTC. Translating it yields CASSKGDREYLAKNIQYF. V and J are TRBV5-1 and TRBJ2-4, with 7 bases matching TRBD1. The CDR3 has 18 residues. In germline, CDR1 is SGHRS, CDR2 YFSETQ. The V segment lost 4 bases and the J segment 0 bases; nucleotides outside the gene matches: 13.